This TCR beta chain originates from a study of a mutant IDH1 vaccine in newly diagnosed glioma. The wider study: Prior therapy was radiotherapy, temozolomide, or both; most received both.

Time point described: week 47, end of study. Each dose of the vaccine consisted of 300 ug of mutant IDH1 20-mer peptide, with topical imiquimod. Only one count was recorded for this clone. No antigen is known for it. Here immunoSEQ multiplex PCR was the method, and the copy in TCRdb shows in-frame clones only, minus some. The sample contains tens of thousands of clones, around 75% of which appear only once. The sequencing used PBMCs, collected from a glioma patient whose treatment included an IDH1 peptide vaccine. This receptor was identified in a man aged 50 or older with glioma.

The CDR3 DNA sequence: TGTGCCAGCAGCTGGTGGCAGGAGCCAGATACGCAGTATTTT. Translating gives CASSWWQEPDTQYF. V and J are TRBV5-6 and TRBJ2-3; D call uncertain. The germline V gene encodes CDR1 SGHDT and CDR2 YYEEEE. The CDR3 covers 14 residues. V gave up 3 bases and J gave up 4 bases, with 12 bases separating them.